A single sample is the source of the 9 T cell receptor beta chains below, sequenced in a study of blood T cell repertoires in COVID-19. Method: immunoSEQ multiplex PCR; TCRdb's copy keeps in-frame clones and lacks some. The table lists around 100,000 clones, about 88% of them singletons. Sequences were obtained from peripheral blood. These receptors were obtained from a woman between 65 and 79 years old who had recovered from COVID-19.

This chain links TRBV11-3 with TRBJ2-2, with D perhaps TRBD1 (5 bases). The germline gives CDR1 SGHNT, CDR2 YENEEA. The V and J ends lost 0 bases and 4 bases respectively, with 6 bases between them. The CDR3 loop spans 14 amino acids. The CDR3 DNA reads TGTGCCAGCAGCTTAGAAGACAGCACCGGGGAGCTGTTTTTT. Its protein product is CASSLEDSTGELFF.

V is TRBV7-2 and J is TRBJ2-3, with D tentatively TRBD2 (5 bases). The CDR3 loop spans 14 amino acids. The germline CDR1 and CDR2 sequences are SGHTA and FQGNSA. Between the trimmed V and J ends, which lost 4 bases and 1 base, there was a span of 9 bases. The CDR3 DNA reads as TGTGCCAGCAGCTCCAATAGCGGCACAGATACGCAGTATTTT. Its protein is CASSSNSGTDTQYF.

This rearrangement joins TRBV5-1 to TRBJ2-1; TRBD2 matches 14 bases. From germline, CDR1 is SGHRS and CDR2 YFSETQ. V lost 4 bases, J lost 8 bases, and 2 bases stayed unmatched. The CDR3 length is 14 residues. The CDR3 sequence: CASSPGLAGDEQFF. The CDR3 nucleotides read TGCGCCAGCAGCCCGGGACTAGCGGGGGATGAGCAGTTCTTC. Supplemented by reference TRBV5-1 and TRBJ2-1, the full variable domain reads KAGVTQTPRYLIKTRGQQVTLSCSPISGHRSVSWYQQTPGQGLQFLFEYFSETQRNKGNFPGRFSGRQFSNSRSEMNVSTLELGDSALYLCASSPGLAGDEQFFGPGTRLTVL.

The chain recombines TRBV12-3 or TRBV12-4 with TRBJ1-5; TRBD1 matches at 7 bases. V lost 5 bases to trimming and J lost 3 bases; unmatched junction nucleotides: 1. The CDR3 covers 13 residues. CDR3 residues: CASSTGVNQPQHF. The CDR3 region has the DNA TGTGCCAGCAGTACAGGGGTCAATCAGCCCCAGCATTTT.

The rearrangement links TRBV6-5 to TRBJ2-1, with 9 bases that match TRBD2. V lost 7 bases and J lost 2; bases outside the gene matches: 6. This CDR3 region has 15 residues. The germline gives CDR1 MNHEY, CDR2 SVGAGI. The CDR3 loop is CASKKVAGAYNEQFF. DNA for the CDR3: TGTGCCAGCAAGAAGGTAGCGGGAGCCTACAATGAGCAGTTCTTC.

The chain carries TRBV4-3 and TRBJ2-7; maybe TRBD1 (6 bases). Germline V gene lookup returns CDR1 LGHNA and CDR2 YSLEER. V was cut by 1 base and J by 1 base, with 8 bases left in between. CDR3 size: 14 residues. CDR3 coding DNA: TGCGCCAGCAGCCAAGCGACAGGTTCCTACGAGCAGTACTTC. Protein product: CASSQATGSYEQYF.

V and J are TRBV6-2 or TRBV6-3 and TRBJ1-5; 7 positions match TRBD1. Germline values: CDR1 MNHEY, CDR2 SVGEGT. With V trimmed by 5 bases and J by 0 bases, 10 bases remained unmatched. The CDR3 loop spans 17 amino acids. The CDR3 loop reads CASSPIRQGDSNQPQHF. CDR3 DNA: TGTGCCAGCAGTCCCATCCGACAGGGCGATAGCAATCAGCCCCAGCATTTT.

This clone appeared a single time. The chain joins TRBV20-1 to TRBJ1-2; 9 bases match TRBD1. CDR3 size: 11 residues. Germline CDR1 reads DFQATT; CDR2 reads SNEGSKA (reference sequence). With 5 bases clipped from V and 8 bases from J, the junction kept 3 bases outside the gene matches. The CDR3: CSAFGQGGYTF. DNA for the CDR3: TGCAGTGCTTTCGGACAGGGGGGCTACACCTTC.

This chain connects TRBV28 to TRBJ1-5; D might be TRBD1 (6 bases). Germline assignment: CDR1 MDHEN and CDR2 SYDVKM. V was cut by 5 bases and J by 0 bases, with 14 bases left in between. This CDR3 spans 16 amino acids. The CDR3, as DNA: TGTGCCAGCAGTCCCCCCCAGGGGAATAGCAATCAGCCCCAGCATTTT. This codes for CASSPPQGNSNQPQHF.